This TCR beta chain was sequenced for a study of blood T cell repertoires in COVID-19. The overall study: Material from acute and convalescent COVID-19 was sourced from the United States, Italy and Spain. The analysed material was cDNA or gDNA that came from T cells, B-cell-depleted T cells, or PBMCs.

In the original analysis: Amplification with reference gene primers provided the estimates of nucleated cell counts. Generated by immunoSEQ multiplex PCR, the TCRdb table keeps only in-frame clones and is missing some. V and J calls plus clone size are reproduced from that table; the DNA served to infer D and trimming. Here the sample spans some 140,000 clones, 75% to 95% being singletons. The source of this sequence is a middle-aged man with acute or convalescent COVID-19. The sequencing sample was made of peripheral blood.

The CDR3, as DNA: TGTGCCAGCAGGGGGACAGGGGGCCAAAACACCATATATTTT. This encodes CASRGTGGQNTIYF. The genes are TRBV6-5 and TRBJ1-3; 12 positions agree with TRBD1. Per the germline V gene, CDR1 is MNHEY and CDR2 is SVGAGI. The CDR3 is made up of 14 amino acids. Trimming at V came to 6 bases and at J to 6 bases, leaving 3 bases not matched to a gene.